The 19 T cell receptor beta chains below were found in one sample sequenced in a study of blood T cell repertoires in COVID-19 (dated by TCRdb to about 2020). The protocol used for the library was the immunoSEQ multiplex PCR assay. The table was pulled from immuneACCESS by TCRdb, which kept in-frame rearrangements only. Such tables lose some clones; where checked, under half of the loss comes from unresolved V genes, and the rest has no known cause. This sample has tens of thousands of clones in its table, and roughly 82% of those were observed once. The ten largest clones represent approximately 7.3% of the sample. Sequencing was carried out using peripheral blood. The origin of the receptors is a human donor in a cohort sampled during active COVID-19.

The chain combines TRBV7-2 with TRBJ1-3; D is uncertain. There are 15 residues in the CDR3. Germline CDR1 is SGHTA and CDR2 is FQGNSA. V gave up 1 base and J gave up 4 bases, with 11 bases separating them. CDR3 sequence: CASSLGPSPGNTIYF. The CDR3 DNA is TGTGCCAGCAGCTTAGGGCCCTCGCCAGGAAACACCATATATTTT.

In this sample, this clone turned up a few times. The sample holds other DNA sequences that translate to the same CDR3. The rearrangement uses TRBV6-6 and TRBJ1-2; D possibly corresponds to TRBD1 (6 bases). This CDR3 is built from 13 residues. Looked up from germline, CDR1 is MNHNY and CDR2 is SVGAGI (reference sequence). The ends were cut back, 0 bases at V and 8 bases at J, with 10 bases in the middle. The CDR3: CASSYSSGDGYTF. For the CDR3, the DNA is TGTGCCAGCAGTTACTCGTCAGGGGACGGCTACACCTTC.

The chain is built from TRBV5-1 and TRBJ2-2; tentatively, D is TRBD1 (6 bases). In germline, CDR1 is SGHRS, CDR2 YFSETQ. The CDR3 extends over 15 amino acids. Trimming shortened V by 3 bases and J by 6 bases, and 15 bases separated the two germline ends. The CDR3 DNA reads as TGCGCCAGCAGCTGGGGACACCCGGGGTCCGGGGAGCTGTTTTTT. Its translation is CASSWGHPGSGELFF.

The chain carries TRBV4-2 and TRBJ2-2, with 9 bases fitting TRBD1. The CDR3 length is 17 residues. V trimming: 0 bases; J trimming: 6 bases; junction bases outside the gene matches: 8. CDR1 LGHNA and CDR2 YNFKEQ come from the germline V gene. Here the CDR3 reads CASSQDLGTGFSGELFF. The CDR3 DNA is TGTGCCAGCAGCCAAGATCTGGGGACAGGGTTTTCCGGGGAGCTGTTTTTT.

The gene calls are TRBV2 and TRBJ2-7; TRBD2 might be the D (5 bases). The CDR3 has 12 residues. V was clipped by 7 bases and J by 3 bases, with 10 bases between them. Germline-derived CDR1 and CDR2 are SNHLY and FYNNEI. CDR3 sequence reads: CASKKEDYEQYF. The CDR3 DNA reads TGTGCCAGCAAAAAGGAGGACTACGAGCAGTACTTC.

The chain joins TRBV5-4 to TRBJ2-7; 9 bases map to TRBD1. V dropped 4 bases and J dropped 5; count of bases not matched to a gene: 7. The CDR3 sequence is 14 residues long. The V gene's germline CDR1 is SGHNT and CDR2 YYREEE (reference sequence). The CDR3 nucleotides read TGTGCCAGCAGCGCCGGGACAGGGCGCGACGAGCAGTACTTC. Protein: CASSAGTGRDEQYF.

The V call is TRBV20-1, the J call TRBJ1-1; possibly TRBD1 for D (6 bases). V lost 6 bases, J lost 1 base, and 6 bases lay in between. Germline-derived CDR1 and CDR2 are DFQATT and SNEGSKA (reference sequence). The CDR3 runs 11 residues. CDR3 sequence: CSAQGNTEAFF. Here the CDR3 DNA reads TGCAGTGCACAGGGGAACACTGAAGCTTTCTTT.

V and J are TRBV6-4 and TRBJ1-2; the match to TRBD1 covers 8 bases. The CDR3 contains 12 residues. CDR1 is MRHNA and CDR2 is SNTAGT in the germline V gene. V was pared by 11 bases and J by 7 bases, with 9 bases of the junction left unmatched. The CDR3 DNA reads TGTGCCCCAGGGGGCCGTTCACGTGGCTACACCTTC. This encodes CAPGGRSRGYTF.

This sequence joins TRBV6-2 or TRBV6-3 and TRBJ1-5; TRBD1 is a possible D gene (5 bases). V was pared by 2 bases and J by 3 bases, with 14 bases between. The CDR3 is made up of 16 amino acids. Germline CDR1 MNHEY, CDR2 SVGEGT. The CDR3 coding sequence is TGTGCCAGCAGTTACAGACAGCGGGGGATCAATCAGCCCCAGCATTTT. As protein: CASSYRQRGINQPQHF.

The rearrangement uses TRBV7-3 and TRBJ2-6; D unresolved. The CDR3 has 17 residues. Germline lookup yields CDR1 SGHTA and CDR2 FQGTGA. V lost 2 bases and J lost 3, with 14 bases in between. DNA of the CDR3: TGTGCCAGCAGCTTACATCCACCCCGCAGTGGGGCCAACGTCCTGACTTTC. Translated, it gives CASSLHPPRSGANVLTF.

J is TRBJ1-5 and V is TRBV4-2; TRBD1 might be the D (5 bases). The CDR3 runs to 17 residues. Looked up from germline, CDR1 is LGHNA and CDR2 is YNFKEQ. With 4 bases removed from V and 1 base from J, the gap between germline ends came to 17 bases. The CDR3 spells CASSRYSGAPSNQPQHF. The CDR3 region has the DNA TGTGCCAGCAGCCGATATAGCGGGGCTCCAAGCAATCAGCCCCAGCATTTT.

The chain has TRBV5-4 and TRBJ1-1; D is uncertain. Trimming removed 1 base from V and 1 base from J, with 11 bases in between. This CDR3 is 15 amino acids long. Germline V gene sequence: CDR1 SGHNT, CDR2 YYREEE (reference sequence). The CDR3 region has the DNA TGTGCCAGCAGCTTGCGGGTCGGAGCGAACACTGAAGCTTTCTTT. It is translated as CASSLRVGANTEAFF.

The J gene is TRBJ1-5, the V gene TRBV12-1; the table's TRBD1 call for D was not verified on the DNA. TRBV12-1 is recorded as a pseudogene. This CDR3 spans 24 amino acids. The CDR3 bases are TGTGCCAGCAGCTTCTCGCGACGTCACAGGGAACGGGACCCGTATTATAGTAGCAATCAGCCCCAGCATTTT. Translated: CASSFSRRHRERDPYYSSNQPQHF.

In this sample, this clone is hyperexpanded. The chain links TRBV6-4 to TRBJ2-7, with D maybe TRBD1 (6 bases). Trimming pared 4 bases from V and 3 bases from J, leaving 16 bases between. The CDR3 covers 15 residues. Germline CDR1 MRHNA, CDR2 SNTAGT. In DNA, the CDR3 is TGTGCCAGCAGTGCCGGGACATCGGATCTCTACGAGCAGTACTTC. Amino acid sequence: CASSAGTSDLYEQYF.

A single count supports this clone. The V gene is TRBV5-6, the J gene TRBJ2-7, with a possible D match to TRBD1 (6 bases). This CDR3 comprises 14 residues. The V end lost 4 bases, the J end lost 0 bases, and 11 bases lay between the germline ends. The germline gives CDR1 SGHDT, CDR2 YYEEEE. CDR3: CASSGRDNSYEQYF. The CDR3 coding sequence is TGTGCCAGCAGCGGACGGGACAACTCCTACGAGCAGTACTTC.

This clone appeared a few times. The chain has TRBV2 and TRBJ1-1; TRBD1 aligns across 8 bases. Germline CDR1 is SNHLY and CDR2 is FYNNEI. The CDR3 extends over 16 amino acids. With V trimmed by 3 bases and J by 0 bases, 6 bases remained unmatched. CDR3 loop: CASSDPGQVLNTEAFF. The CDR3 nucleotides are TGTGCCAGCAGTGATCCGGGACAGGTTCTGAACACTGAAGCTTTCTTT.

This chain links TRBV10-3 with TRBJ1-1; the match to TRBD1 covers 8 bases. CDR3 length: 14 amino acids. Germline V lookup: CDR1 ENHRY, CDR2 SYGVKD. The trim removed 4 bases at V and 3 bases at J, leaving 4 bases unmatched. The CDR3 reads CAISVLQGDTEAFF. The CDR3 nucleotides read TGTGCCATCAGTGTTTTACAGGGGGACACTGAAGCTTTCTTT.

This clone was recorded once. This chain links TRBV12-3 or TRBV12-4 with TRBJ1-5; 8 bases map to TRBD1. Trimming cost V 6 bases and J 2 bases; bases outside gene matches: 0. This CDR3 comprises 13 residues. The CDR3, as DNA: TGTGCCAGCAGGGGACAGGGCAATCAGCCCCAGCATTTT. Its translation: CASRGQGNQPQHF.

The gene calls are TRBV4-2 and TRBJ1-5; D gene ambiguous. The CDR3 is 16 residues long. Per germline, CDR1 LGHNA and CDR2 YNFKEQ. V shed 0 bases and J shed 5 bases, with 14 bases lying between them. CDR3 bases: TGTGCCAGCAGCCAAGATCTTACGCAGGTCTATCAGCCCCAGCATTTT. It translates to CASSQDLTQVYQPQHF.